A selection of T cell receptor beta chains follows, all from one sample in a study of shared clonotypes between healthy human individuals. Sequencing was performed with immunoSEQ multiplex PCR; in TCRdb, only in-frame clones are kept and a portion is missing. There are nearly 1 million clones in the sample; around three quarters occur only once, and about 1.5% lies in the top ten. What was sequenced was memory CD4+ T cells sorted from blood. All receptors derive from a man younger than 30 in good health. Both conserved end residues are part of each CDR3. D genes are given only for firm matches. Part of the rows lack a size; the others show once, few, many or a class for expanded clones.

j_call,v_call,d_call,clone_size,cdr3_nt,cdr3_aa
TRBJ1-3,TRBV2,-,-,TGTGCCAGCAGTGAAATGCAGCCCCGCTCTGGAAACACCATATATTTT,CASSEMQPRSGNTIYF
TRBJ2-7,TRBV2,-,-,TGTGCCAGCAGTGAAGCCTCCAGGGGTGACTACGAGCAGTACTTC,CASSEASRGDYEQYF
TRBJ2-7,TRBV10-3,-,-,TGTGCCATCAGTGGTAGTGAAGGGGGCTACGAGCAGTACTTC,CAISGSEGGYEQYF
TRBJ1-2,TRBV10-3,-,-,TGTGCCATCAGTGAGTCGTCCCAGAACTATGGCTACACCTTC,CAISESSQNYGYTF
TRBJ2-1,TRBV9,-,-,TGTGCCAGCAGCGTAGGTCTATCCGGTGAGCAGTTCTTC,CASSVGLSGEQFF
TRBJ1-2,TRBV19,-,-,TGTGCCAGTAGAAGAGACAGAAGGCGAGATGGCTACACCTTC,CASRRDRRRDGYTF
TRBJ1-2,TRBV5-6,TRBD1,-,TGTGCCAGCAGCCCGGGACAGAGAGCTTTAAACTATGGCTACACCTTC,CASSPGQRALNYGYTF
TRBJ2-7,TRBV5-1,TRBD1,-,TGCGCCAGCAGCGAGACAGGGGCGAGGGAGCAGTACTTC,CASSETGAREQYF
TRBJ2-1,TRBV28,TRBD2,-,TGTGCCAGCAGGGCGGGACTAGCGGGGGATGAGCAGTTCTTC,CASRAGLAGDEQFF
TRBJ1-2,TRBV4-3,-,-,TGCGCCAGCAGCCCACAGGGTGGCTATGGCTACACCTTC,CASSPQGGYGYTF
TRBJ2-7,TRBV10-2,-,-,TGCGCCAGCAGTGAGTCGATGGGAGGGACAGTAACCTACGAGCAGTACTTC,CASSESMGGTVTYEQYF
TRBJ1-1,TRBV27,-,few,TGTGCCAGCAGTTCTCTGCCGAACACTGAAGCTTTCTTT,CASSSLPNTEAFF
TRBJ2-7,TRBV2,-,-,TGTGCCAGCAGTGTGTCTGAAACCTACGAGCAGTACTTC,CASSVSETYEQYF
TRBJ2-7,TRBV7-8,-,-,TGTGCCAGCAGCCCAACAGGGTTCAGCTACGAGCAGTACTTC,CASSPTGFSYEQYF
TRBJ2-4,TRBV6-5,-,-,TGTGCCAGCAGTTCCCCCACAGGGACTGGAAACATTCAGTACTTC,CASSSPTGTGNIQYF
TRBJ1-5,TRBV19,TRBD1,few,TGTGCCAGTACACGGGGCGGGACAGATAATCAGCCCCAGCATTTT,CASTRGGTDNQPQHF
TRBJ2-3,TRBV7-9,-,-,TGTGCCAGCAGGACTTCTAGCGCTGATACGCAGTATTTT,CASRTSSADTQYF
TRBJ2-5,TRBV7-2,TRBD2,few,TGTGCCAGCAGCTTAAGCGGGACTAGGGGGGAAGAGACCCAGTACTTC,CASSLSGTRGEETQYF
TRBJ1-1,TRBV6-5,TRBD1,-,TGTGCCAGCAGTTTGGGGACAGGGAACACTGAAGCTTTCTTT,CASSLGTGNTEAFF
TRBJ1-3,TRBV2,-,-,TGTGCCAGCAGTATCAGAGATCCAGGAATTGGAAACACCATATATTTT,CASSIRDPGIGNTIYF
TRBJ2-2,TRBV6-6,-,-,TGTGCCAGCATTAACACCGGGGAGCTGTTTTTT,CASINTGELFF
TRBJ2-5,TRBV5-4,TRBD1,-,TGTGCCAGCAGCTCGGGACAGGGGTTAGAGACCCAGTACTTC,CASSSGQGLETQYF
TRBJ1-6,TRBV27,-,-,TGTGCCAGCAGTTTATCGGGGGGAGGGAATTCACCCCTCCACTTT,CASSLSGGGNSPLHF
TRBJ1-1,TRBV5-1,-,-,TGCGCCAGCAGCTTGTCCAGCATGAACACTGAAGCTTTCTTT,CASSLSSMNTEAFF
TRBJ1-4,TRBV27,-,-,TGTGCCAGCAGTCCCCGCGGAGGAGCTAGTACCGAAAAACTGTTTTTT,CASSPRGGASTEKLFF
TRBJ2-7,TRBV10-3,TRBD1,-,TGTGCCATCAGGGAACCGGGACAGGGGGCCGCGATGCAGTACTTC,CAIREPGQGAAMQYF
TRBJ2-1,TRBV5-4,-,-,TGTGCCAGCAGCCTGGGACTTGACTCCTACAATGAGCAGTTCTTC,CASSLGLDSYNEQFF
TRBJ2-3,TRBV5-4,TRBD1,-,TGTGCCAGCAGGGTAGGGGGACAGGGGGCGCGGGTGGAGGCAGATACGCAGTATTTT,CASRVGGQGARVEADTQYF
TRBJ2-2,TRBV6-5,-,-,TGTGCCAGCAGCCTCCGACTACCGAACACCGGGGAGCTGTTTTTT,CASSLRLPNTGELFF
TRBJ2-1,TRBV11-2,-,-,TGTGCCAGCAGCTTGGGACGAAACAATGAGCAGTTCTTC,CASSLGRNNEQFF
TRBJ1-4,TRBV19,-,once,TGTGCCAGTAGTGGAGGGAGACTGTTTTTT,CASSGGRLFF
TRBJ1-4,TRBV6-1,-,-,TGTGCCAGCAGTACAGGGACCAATAATGAAAAACTGTTTTTT,CASSTGTNNEKLFF
TRBJ1-2,TRBV25-1,-,-,TGTGCCAGCAGTGAACCGGCTAACTATGGCTACACCTTC,CASSEPANYGYTF
TRBJ1-4,TRBV5-4,-,-,TGTGCCAGCAGCGCCCCGGGGGCAGGTGAAAAACTGTTTTTT,CASSAPGAGEKLFF
TRBJ2-1,TRBV21-1,-,-,TGTGCCAGCAGCGTCTCATTCCAGCGGGGGCCCTACAATGAGCAGTTCTTC,CASSVSFQRGPYNEQFF
TRBJ1-3,TRBV30,-,-,TGTGCCTGGAGGACAAACTCTGGAAACACCATATATTTT,CAWRTNSGNTIYF
TRBJ2-5,TRBV5-1,TRBD2,-,TGCGCCAGCAGTACGGGACTAGCGGGGGGGCAAGAGACCCAGTACTTC,CASSTGLAGGQETQYF
TRBJ1-3,TRBV4-1,-,-,TGCGCCAGCAGCCAAGAGTCTCAGGGAGGAAACACCATATATTTT,CASSQESQGGNTIYF
TRBJ2-5,TRBV7-9,TRBD2,-,TGTGCCAGCAGATCACTAGCGGGAGGGGAAGAGACCCAGTACTTC,CASRSLAGGEETQYF
TRBJ2-6,TRBV19,-,-,TGTGCCAGTAGTATGTGGAGCTCTGGGGCCAACGTCCTGACTTTC,CASSMWSSGANVLTF
TRBJ2-7,TRBV15,TRBD1,-,TGTGCCACCAGCAGAGCGGGGACAGTCTCCTACGAGCAGTACTTC,CATSRAGTVSYEQYF
TRBJ1-2,TRBV6-5,-,-,TGTGCCAGCAGTTACCTCCCTGGCGGTGGCTACACCTTC,CASSYLPGGGYTF
TRBJ2-2,TRBV6-4,-,-,TGTGCCAGCAGTGACTCAGGGACCGGGGAGCTGTTTTTT,CASSDSGTGELFF
TRBJ2-7,TRBV6-1,-,-,TGTGCCAGCATCAGAGTGCTTACCGGGGAATACGAGCAGTACTTC,CASIRVLTGEYEQYF
TRBJ2-5,TRBV2,TRBD2,-,TGTGCCAGCCGCCCCTTGGCTAGCGGGGAGAAGACCACGCAGACCCAGTACTTC,CASRPLASGEKTTQTQYF
TRBJ1-5,TRBV2,-,once,TGTGCCAGCAGTGGTGCAGTCTCGGAGGTCGAGCATTTT,CASSGAVSEVEHF
TRBJ2-2,TRBV10-1,-,few,TGCGCCAGCAGTGAGAGCAGGGCCACCGGGGAGCTGTTTTTT,CASSESRATGELFF
TRBJ2-5,TRBV30,TRBD1,-,TGTGCCTGGAGTGTCAAGGGGGCAGAGACCCAGTACTTC,CAWSVKGAETQYF
TRBJ1-2,TRBV29-1,TRBD1,-,TGCAGCGTTGGCGGCGGTCCGGGACAGGGGGCGCGTGGCTACACCTTC,CSVGGGPGQGARGYTF
TRBJ2-6,TRBV27,-,few,TGTGCCAGCAGTTTATGGGGGGCTGGGGCCAACGTCCTGACTTTC,CASSLWGAGANVLTF
TRBJ2-7,TRBV6-6,-,-,TGTGCCAGCAGTTACGACGGCCGGGCCCCGTACTTC,CASSYDGRAPYF
TRBJ2-2,TRBV6-1,-,few,TGTGCCAGCAGTGGTTGGCCGCTTGAGAACACCGGGGAGCTGTTTTTT,CASSGWPLENTGELFF
TRBJ1-1,TRBV5-6,-,-,TGTGCCAGCAGCCCTGGGGGAGGGAGGAACACTGAAGCTTTCTTT,CASSPGGGRNTEAFF
TRBJ2-5,TRBV7-2,-,-,TGTGCCAGCAGCTTCTGGGACCTAAAAGAGACCCAGTACTTC,CASSFWDLKETQYF
TRBJ2-1,TRBV5-6,TRBD2,-,TGTGCCAGCAGCGGCGGTAGCGGGGCCTACAATGAGCAGTTCTTC,CASSGGSGAYNEQFF